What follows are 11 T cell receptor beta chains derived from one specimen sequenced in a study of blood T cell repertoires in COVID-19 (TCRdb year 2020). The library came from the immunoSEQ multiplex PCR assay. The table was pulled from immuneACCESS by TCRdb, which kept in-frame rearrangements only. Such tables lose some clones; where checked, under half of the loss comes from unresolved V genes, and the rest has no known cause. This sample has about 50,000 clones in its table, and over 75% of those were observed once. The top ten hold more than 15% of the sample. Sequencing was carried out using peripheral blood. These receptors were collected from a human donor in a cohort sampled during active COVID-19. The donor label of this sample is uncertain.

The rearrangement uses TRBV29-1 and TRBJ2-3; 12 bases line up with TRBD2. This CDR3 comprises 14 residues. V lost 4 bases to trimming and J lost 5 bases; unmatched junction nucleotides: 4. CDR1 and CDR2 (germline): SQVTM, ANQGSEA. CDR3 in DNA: TGCAGCGTTGGGACTAGCGGGGTCGGAGATACGCAGTATTTT. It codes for CSVGTSGVGDTQYF.

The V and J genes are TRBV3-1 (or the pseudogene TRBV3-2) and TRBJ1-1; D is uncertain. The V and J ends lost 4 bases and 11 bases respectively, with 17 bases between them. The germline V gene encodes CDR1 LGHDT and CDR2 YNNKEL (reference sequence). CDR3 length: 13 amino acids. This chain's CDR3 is CASSLTMVGNAFF. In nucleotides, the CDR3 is TGTGCCAGCAGCCTTACGATGGTCGGGAATGCTTTCTTT.

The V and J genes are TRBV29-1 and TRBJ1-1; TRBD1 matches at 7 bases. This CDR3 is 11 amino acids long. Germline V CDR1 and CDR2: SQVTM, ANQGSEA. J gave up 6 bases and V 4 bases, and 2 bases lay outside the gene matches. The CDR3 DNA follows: TGCAGCGTTGGTGACAGGGCTGAAGCTTTCTTT. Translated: CSVGDRAEAFF. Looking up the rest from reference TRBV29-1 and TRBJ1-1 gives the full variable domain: SAVISQKPSRDICQRGTSLTIQCQVDSQVTMMFWYRQQPGQSLTLIATANQGSEATYESGFVIDKFPISRPNLTFSTLTVSNMSPEDSSIYLCSVGDRAEAFFGQGTRLTVV.

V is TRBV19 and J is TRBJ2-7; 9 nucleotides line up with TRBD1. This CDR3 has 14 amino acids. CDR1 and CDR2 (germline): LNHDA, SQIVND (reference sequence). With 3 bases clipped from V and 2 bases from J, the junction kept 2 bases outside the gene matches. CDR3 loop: CASSMGTGTYEQYF. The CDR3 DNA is TGTGCCAGTAGTATGGGGACAGGGACCTACGAGCAGTACTTC.

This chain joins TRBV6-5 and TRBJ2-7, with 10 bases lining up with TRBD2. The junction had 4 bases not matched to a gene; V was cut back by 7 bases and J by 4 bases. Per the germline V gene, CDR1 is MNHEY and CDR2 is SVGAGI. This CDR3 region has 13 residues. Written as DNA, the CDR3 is TGTGCCAGCAAAGGGACTAGCGCGTACGAGCAGTACTTC. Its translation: CASKGTSAYEQYF.

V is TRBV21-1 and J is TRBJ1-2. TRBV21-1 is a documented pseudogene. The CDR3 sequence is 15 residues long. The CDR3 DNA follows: TGTGCCAGGGAGAGGGGGAGGGGACCAAACTATGGCTACACCTTC. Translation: CARERGRGPNYGYTF.

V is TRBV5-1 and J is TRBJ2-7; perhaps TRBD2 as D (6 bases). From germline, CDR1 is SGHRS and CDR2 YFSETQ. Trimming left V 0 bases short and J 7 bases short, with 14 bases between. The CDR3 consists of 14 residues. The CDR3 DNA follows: TGCGCCAGCAGCTTGGGTGGACGGGGAGGAGAGCAGTACTTC. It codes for CASSLGGRGGEQYF.

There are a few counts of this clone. The CDR3 region is CASSPQENTGELFF. CDR3 DNA: TGTGCCAGCAGCCCTCAGGAGAACACCGGGGAGCTGTTTTTT. The chain is built from TRBV7-3 and TRBJ2-2; D is uncertain. Per germline, CDR1 SGHTA and CDR2 FQGTGA. Trimming removed 5 bases at V and 1 base at J, with 8 bases between. The CDR3 is 14 residues long.

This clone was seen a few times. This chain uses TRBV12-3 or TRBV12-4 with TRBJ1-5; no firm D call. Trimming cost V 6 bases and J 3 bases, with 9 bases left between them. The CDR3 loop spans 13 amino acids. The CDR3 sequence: CASRSSVNQPQHF. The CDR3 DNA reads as TGTGCCAGCAGGTCGTCGGTCAATCAGCCCCAGCATTTT.

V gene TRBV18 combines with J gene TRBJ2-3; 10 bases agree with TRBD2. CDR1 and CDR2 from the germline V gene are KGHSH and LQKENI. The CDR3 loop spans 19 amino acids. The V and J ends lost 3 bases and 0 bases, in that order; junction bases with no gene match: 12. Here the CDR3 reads CASSPLRSGGRTSTDTQYF. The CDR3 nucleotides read TGTGCCAGCTCACCCCTGCGTAGCGGGGGGCGAACTAGCACAGATACGCAGTATTTT.

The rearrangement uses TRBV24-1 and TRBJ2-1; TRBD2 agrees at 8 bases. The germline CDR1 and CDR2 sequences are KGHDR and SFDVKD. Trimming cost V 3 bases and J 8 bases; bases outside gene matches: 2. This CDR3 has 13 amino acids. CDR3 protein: CATSDPGGHEQFF. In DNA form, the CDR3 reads TGTGCCACCAGTGATCCGGGGGGGCATGAGCAGTTCTTC.